Included here is one T cell receptor (beta chain) sequence, with context. What it binds is unknown. The record originates from a study of OX40 agonist ivuxolimab in advanced cancers. Study context: Earlier treatment with anti-PD-1, anti-PD-L1 or anti-CTLA-4 was permitted, and roughly 40% had received some.

Study outcomes and limitations: At doses 0.1 to 3.0 mg/kg, CD4+ and CD8+ clones expanded.

CDR1 is SGHNT and CDR2 is YYREEE in the germline V gene (reference sequence). This CDR3 is built from 15 residues. V lost 4 bases, J lost 2 bases, and 15 bases lay in between. Libraries were prepared by immunoSEQ multiplex PCR; TCRdb keeps only in-frame clonotypes and omits some of them. The sample carries around 100,000 clones, around 90% recorded once. The clonotype was recovered from an adult with an advanced solid tumor such as melanoma, head and neck, liver or kidney cancer. This specimen consisted of CD4+ or CD8+ T cells sorted from blood, obtained in a trial of the OX40 agonist ivuxolimab. This chain uses TRBV5-4 with TRBJ1-2, with D possibly TRBD1 on 6 matching bases. CDR3 protein: CASSTRTELNYGYTF. The DNA for the CDR3 is TGTGCCAGCAGCACCCGGACAGAACTGAACTATGGCTACACCTTC.